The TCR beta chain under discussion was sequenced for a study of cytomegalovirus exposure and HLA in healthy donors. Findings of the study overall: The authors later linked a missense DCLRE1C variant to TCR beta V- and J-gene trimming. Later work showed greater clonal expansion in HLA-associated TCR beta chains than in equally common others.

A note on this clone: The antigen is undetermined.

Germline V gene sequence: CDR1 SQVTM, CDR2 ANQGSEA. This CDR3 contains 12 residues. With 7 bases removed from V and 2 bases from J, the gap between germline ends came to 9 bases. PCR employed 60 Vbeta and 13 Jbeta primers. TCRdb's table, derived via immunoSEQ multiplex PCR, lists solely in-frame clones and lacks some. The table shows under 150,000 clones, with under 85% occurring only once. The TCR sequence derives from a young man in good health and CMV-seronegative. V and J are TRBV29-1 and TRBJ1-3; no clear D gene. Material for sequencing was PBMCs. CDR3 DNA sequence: TGCAGCGCTCTAGTAACTGGAAACACCATATATTTT. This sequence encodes CSALVTGNTIYF.